The 30 T cell receptor beta chains given below trace back to one sample, sequenced in a study of shared clonotypes between healthy human individuals. The naive CD8 population came from CD45RO-negative cells selected for CCR7, without terminally differentiated effector memory CD45RA+ cells. Only in-frame clones appear in the TCRdb table, and some are missing; sequencing was by immunoSEQ multiplex PCR. The profile covers roughly 2,000,000 clones, with 93% appearing a single time and approximately 1.7% taken by the ten largest. What was sequenced was naive CD8+ T cells from PBMCs. The receptors come from a man younger than 35 in good health. Some clones in this sample may be carry-over from other donors' samples.

As to this clone: Relative to the germline gene, one junction end is altered; a read error may explain this. The V call is TRBV28, the J call TRBJ2-7, with 15 bases that match TRBD2. There are 12 residues in the CDR3. In germline, CDR1 is MDHEN, CDR2 SYDVKM. The CDR3: CASSRGLAGGDF. The CDR3 DNA sequence: TGTGCCAGCAGCCGCGGACTAGCGGGGGGGGACTTC.

The chain couples TRBV7-2 to TRBJ2-2, with D perhaps matching TRBD1 (6 bases). Germline CDR1 and CDR2: SGHTA and FQGNSA. V was shortened by 0 bases and J by 4 bases, with 15 bases between the two germline ends. The CDR3 extends over 17 amino acids. The CDR3 loop reads CASSLAGTTHITGELFF. CDR3 DNA: TGTGCCAGCAGCTTAGCGGGGACAACTCACATCACCGGGGAGCTGTTTTTT.

This sequence joins TRBV27 and TRBJ2-7; tentatively, D is TRBD1 (6 bases). The CDR3 has 15 residues. Per germline, CDR1 MNHEY and CDR2 SMNVEV (reference sequence). V gave up 3 bases and J gave up 2 bases, with 14 bases separating them. CDR3 in amino acids: CASSFTAGATYEQYF. The CDR3 coding sequence is TGTGCCAGCAGTTTTACGGCAGGGGCAACCTACGAGCAGTACTTC.

The chain uses TRBV11-2 and TRBJ2-1; TRBD2 might be the D (6 bases). Germline V gives CDR1 SGHAT, CDR2 FQNNGV. This CDR3 has 18 amino acids. The V gene lost 5 bases and the J gene lost 1 base, with 21 bases spanning the gap. The CDR3 coding sequence is TGTGCCAGCAGCCCACCCCTGGCGGGACGCAGTTCCTACAATGAGCAGTTCTTC. Protein: CASSPPLAGRSSYNEQFF.

The chain links TRBV10-3 to TRBJ2-5; 11 bases agree with TRBD2. Germline-derived CDR1 and CDR2 are ENHRY and SYGVKD. The length of the CDR3 is 14 residues. V trimming: 10 bases; J trimming: 5 bases; junction bases outside the gene matches: 9. The CDR3 region is CATQTSGALETQYF. DNA for the CDR3: TGTGCCACCCAGACTAGCGGGGCGCTGGAGACCCAGTACTTC.

The chain combines TRBV2 with TRBJ2-1, with 7 bases aligning to TRBD2. The CDR3 spans 15 residues. Germline trimming cut 7 bases from V and 9 bases from J; bases unmatched to any gene: 15. Germline lookup yields CDR1 SNHLY and CDR2 FYNNEI. The CDR3 DNA sequence: TGTGCCAGCACGGCGGGAGAACGATTAGGGCCTGAGCAGTTCTTC. It codes for CASTAGERLGPEQFF. The variable domain in full, completed from reference TRBV2 and TRBJ2-1, reads EPEVTQTPSHQVTQMGQEVILRCVPISNHLYFYWYRQILGQKVEFLVSFYNNEISEKSEIFDDQFSVERPDGSNFTLKIRSTKLEDSAMYFCASTAGERLGPEQFFGPGTRLTVL.

The V gene is TRBV28, the J gene TRBJ2-6, with 7 bases fitting TRBD1. The CDR3 length is 17 residues. Germline CDR1 and CDR2: MDHEN and SYDVKM. The ends lost 10 bases at V and 0 bases at J; junction bases unmatched: 12. Written as DNA, the CDR3 is TGTGCCACCGGCGTGGACAGGCGAATCTCTGGGGCCAACGTCCTGACTTTC. This codes for CATGVDRRISGANVLTF.

The chain is built from TRBV11-1 and TRBJ2-1; D may be TRBD1 (6 bases). CDR1 is SGHAT and CDR2 is FQDESV in the germline V gene (reference sequence). Trimming took off 6 bases at V and 0 bases at J, with 15 bases between the two ends. This CDR3 comprises 16 residues. CDR3 sequence (DNA): TGTGCCAGCAGTACCAGACAGGATGGCTCCTACAATGAGCAGTTCTTC. It yields the protein CASSTRQDGSYNEQFF.

This clone was observed a single time. Other DNA sequences in this sample translate to the same CDR3. The V gene is TRBV5-6, the J gene TRBJ2-7; D perhaps matches TRBD1 (5 bases). The CDR3 has 13 residues. Per the germline V gene, CDR1 is SGHDT and CDR2 is YYEEEE. V lost 0 bases and J lost 2, with 6 bases in between. The CDR3 protein is CASSLARAYEQYF. Here the CDR3 DNA reads TGTGCCAGCAGCTTGGCCAGGGCCTACGAGCAGTACTTC.

This clone has only one observation. CDR3 bases: TGTGCCAGTAGTACGGATACCCCCGATACGCAGTATTTT. Its translation: CASSTDTPDTQYF. V and J are TRBV19 and TRBJ2-3; D not certain. The CDR3 has 13 amino acids. Trimming took 4 bases from V and 6 from J, leaving 11 bases between them. Germline CDR1 LNHDA, CDR2 SQIVND (reference sequence).

The J gene is TRBJ1-1, the V gene TRBV15; possible D gene TRBD1, 5 bases. V was trimmed by 5 bases and J by 5 bases, leaving 18 bases between them. Germline V gene data show CDR1 as LNHNV and CDR2 as YYDKDF (reference sequence). The CDR3 has 15 amino acids. CDR3 sequence reads: CATSSNPQGRTEAFF. The DNA for the CDR3 is TGTGCCACCAGCTCAAATCCCCAGGGAAGGACTGAAGCTTTCTTT.

The chain has TRBV2 and TRBJ1-3; no definite D call. Germline V gives CDR1 SNHLY, CDR2 FYNNEI. The ends were cut back, 6 bases at V and 4 bases at J, with 16 bases in the middle. This CDR3 is 15 amino acids long. In nucleotides, the CDR3 is TGTGCCAGCAGAGGAACCGGCCCCTACGGAAACACCATATATTTT. Translating gives CASRGTGPYGNTIYF. Based on the CDR3 plus reference TRBV2 and TRBJ1-3, the full variable domain is EPEVTQTPSHQVTQMGQEVILRCVPISNHLYFYWYRQILGQKVEFLVSFYNNEISEKSEIFDDQFSVERPDGSNFTLKIRSTKLEDSAMYFCASRGTGPYGNTIYFGEGSWLTVV.

This sequence joins TRBV25-1 and TRBJ2-7; the match to TRBD1 covers 10 bases. Germline V gene data show CDR1 as MGHDK and CDR2 as SYGVNS. The CDR3 loop spans 17 amino acids. V dropped 0 bases and J dropped 3; count of bases not matched to a gene: 8. The CDR3 DNA reads TGTGCCAGCAGTGAATATTCCGGGACAGGGGTTTTCTACGAGCAGTACTTC. Translated, it gives CASSEYSGTGVFYEQYF.

This chain connects TRBV4-2 to TRBJ2-2; D uncertain. Trimming pared 0 bases from V and 4 bases from J, leaving 9 bases between. Germline values: CDR1 LGHNA, CDR2 YNFKEQ. The CDR3 runs to 15 residues. CDR3 protein: CASSQDWPSTGELFF. DNA of the CDR3: TGTGCCAGCAGCCAAGACTGGCCCTCCACCGGGGAGCTGTTTTTT.

In its sample, this clone was seen once. The chain joins TRBV28 to TRBJ1-5, with D possibly TRBD1 on 5 matching bases. The germline V gene encodes CDR1 MDHEN and CDR2 SYDVKM. Trimming took 7 bases from V and 1 from J, leaving 14 bases between them. The CDR3 sequence is 15 residues long. The CDR3 region is CASKGPGGSNQPQHF. The CDR3 DNA follows: TGTGCCAGCAAGGGGCCGGGGGGGAGCAATCAGCCCCAGCATTTT.

CDR3 amino acids: CASSLSWGHEQFF. The DNA for the CDR3 is TGTGCCAGCAGCTTAAGTTGGGGACACGAGCAGTTCTTC. The rearrangement uses TRBV7-9 and TRBJ2-1; D is possibly TRBD1 (6 bases). Trimming removed 2 bases from V and 10 bases from J, with 12 bases in between. Germline CDR1 SEHNR, CDR2 FQNEAQ (reference sequence). The CDR3 covers 13 residues.

The chain has TRBV10-3 and TRBJ2-1; 14 nucleotides agree with TRBD2. There are 18 residues in the CDR3. Trimming took 2 bases from V and 8 from J; bases not matched to a gene: 11. Germline CDR1 ENHRY, CDR2 SYGVKD. The CDR3 loop reads CAISEGGKGLAGEDEQFF. The CDR3 nucleotides are TGTGCCATCAGTGAGGGCGGCAAGGGACTAGCGGGAGAGGATGAGCAGTTCTTC.

This clone was found once. The V call is TRBV9, the J call TRBJ1-1; the match to TRBD1 covers 7 bases. Germline V gene sequence: CDR1 SGDLS, CDR2 YYNGEE. The trim removed 4 bases at V and 1 base at J, leaving 1 base unmatched. The CDR3 is made up of 13 amino acids. CDR3 protein: CASSRGQNTEAFF. The CDR3 coding sequence is TGTGCCAGCAGCAGGGGGCAGAACACTGAAGCTTTCTTT.

The chain recombines TRBV4-3 with TRBJ2-7; 9 positions agree with TRBD2. The CDR3 spans 15 residues. The germline V gene encodes CDR1 LGHNA and CDR2 YSLEER. J lost 0 bases, V lost 1 base, and 1 base had no gene match. CDR3 coding DNA: TGCGCCAGCAGCCAAGGTAGCGGGAGCTCCTACGAGCAGTACTTC. This codes for CASSQGSGSSYEQYF.

The chain couples TRBV13 to TRBJ2-7; no definite D call. The V gene lost 2 bases and the J gene lost 4 bases, with 15 bases spanning the gap. Germline loops: CDR1 PRHDT, CDR2 FYEKMQ (reference sequence). The CDR3 runs 15 residues. The CDR3 reads CASSLRIAQFYEQYF. The DNA for the CDR3 is TGTGCCAGCAGCTTAAGGATCGCCCAGTTTTACGAGCAGTACTTC.

This rearrangement joins TRBV11-2 to TRBJ2-1, with 8 bases that match TRBD2. CDR3 length: 15 amino acids. V gave up 2 bases and J gave up 7 bases; unmatched junction bases: 7. Germline-derived CDR1 and CDR2 are SGHAT and FQNNGV. The CDR3 region has the DNA TGTGCCAGCAGCTTAAGTCCGGGAGGGCCAAATGAGCAGTTCTTC. Its translation is CASSLSPGGPNEQFF.

The chain links TRBV7-7 to TRBJ2-2; D is perhaps TRBD1 (5 bases). Trimming removed 5 bases from V and 5 bases from J, with 9 bases in between. The germline CDR1 and CDR2 sequences are SSHAT and FNYEAQ (reference sequence). CDR3 length: 13 residues. CDR3 DNA sequence: TGTGCCAGCAGCCCAAGGGGAACCGGGGAGCTGTTTTTT. Translated: CASSPRGTGELFF.

V is TRBV7-9 and J is TRBJ2-2; no reliable D call. V lost 5 bases and J lost 7, with 14 bases in between. The CDR3 totals 14 residues. Germline-derived CDR1 and CDR2 are SEHNR and FQNEAQ (reference sequence). As DNA, the CDR3 is TGTGCCAGCAGCCCCCGAGTGGGGTTCGGGGAGCTGTTTTTT. This gives the protein CASSPRVGFGELFF.

This chain uses TRBV5-1 with TRBJ2-2; 12 nucleotides line up with TRBD1. With 2 bases clipped from V and 4 bases from J, the junction kept 3 bases outside the gene matches. CDR3 length: 16 amino acids. Per germline, CDR1 SGHRS and CDR2 YFSETQ. The CDR3 DNA sequence: TGCGCCAGCAGCTTAATGGGACAGGGGGCCACCGGGGAGCTGTTTTTT. Encoded protein: CASSLMGQGATGELFF.

This chain uses TRBV11-1 with TRBJ2-1; TRBD2 matches at 7 bases. Germline V lookup: CDR1 SGHAT, CDR2 FQDESV (reference sequence). V shed 2 bases and J 3 bases; nucleotides not matched to a gene: 7. CDR3 length equals 16 residues. The CDR3 DNA is TGTGCCAGCAGCTTATCGGGCGGGAGAATCTACAATGAGCAGTTCTTC. Encoded protein: CASSLSGGRIYNEQFF.

The chain uses TRBV6-5 and TRBJ2-3; 10 bases agree with TRBD1. The germline V gene has CDR1 MNHEY and CDR2 SVGAGI. The CDR3 consists of 15 residues. V gave up 6 bases and J gave up 3 bases; unmatched junction bases: 6. CDR3 nucleotides: TGTGCCAGCAGCGAGACAGGGGGCGTAACAGATACGCAGTATTTT. Protein: CASSETGGVTDTQYF.

V usage is TRBV5-1 and J usage is TRBJ2-5; 9 bases align to TRBD1. Germline V gene lookup returns CDR1 SGHRS and CDR2 YFSETQ. This CDR3 contains 15 residues. Trimming removed 4 bases from V and 4 bases from J; junction bases left unmatched: 8. The CDR3 here is CASSLWDRERETQYF. For the CDR3, the DNA is TGCGCCAGCAGCCTATGGGACAGGGAACGAGAGACCCAGTACTTC.

For this clone: Other DNA sequences within the sample encode an identical CDR3. This chain uses TRBV28 with TRBJ1-1; D not certain. Germline V gene lookup returns CDR1 MDHEN and CDR2 SYDVKM. The CDR3 sequence is 12 residues long. V lost 2 bases and J 6 bases, leaving 7 bases between the germline ends. CDR3 amino acids: CASSLTGPEAFF. The CDR3 nucleotides read TGTGCCAGCAGTTTAACCGGCCCTGAAGCTTTCTTT.

The rearrangement joins TRBV6-9 to TRBJ1-1, with 8 bases aligning to TRBD1. Germline V CDR1 and CDR2: MNHGY, SVAAGI. There are 17 residues in the CDR3. The ends lost 4 bases at V and 1 base at J; junction bases unmatched: 11. The CDR3 spells CASSSPSGTGKNTEAFF. The CDR3 DNA follows: TGTGCCAGCAGTTCGCCCAGTGGGACAGGTAAGAACACTGAAGCTTTCTTT.

This chain joins TRBV7-9 and TRBJ1-2; D might be TRBD1 (6 bases). CDR3 size: 15 residues. The germline V and J ends were trimmed by 5 bases and 4 bases, with 17 bases remaining between them. From germline, CDR1 is SEHNR and CDR2 FQNEAQ (reference sequence). CDR3 residues: CASSLPGGGIYGYTF. The CDR3 nucleotides are TGTGCCAGCAGCCTCCCGGGGGGGGGCATCTATGGCTACACCTTC.